This TCR beta chain comes out of a study of OX40 agonist ivuxolimab in advanced cancers. The method was immunoSEQ multiplex PCR; TCRdb's version includes in-frame clones alone and lacks a portion of them. The sample has almost 85,000 clones, 89% seen once; the top ten hold roughly 0.19%. The CDR3 has 16 residues. V dropped 4 bases and J dropped 0; count of bases not matched to a gene: 6. Looked up from germline, CDR1 is KGHSH and CDR2 is LQKENI. This TCR was recovered from an adult with an advanced solid tumor such as melanoma, head and neck, liver or kidney cancer. V gene TRBV18 combines with J gene TRBJ2-1, with 7 nucleotides matching TRBD1. Sample: CD4+ or CD8+ T cells sorted from blood, taken in a trial of the OX40 agonist ivuxolimab. The CDR3 DNA sequence: TGTGCCAGCTCACTGGGGTCAGGGGGCTCCTACAATGAGCAGTTCTTC. It codes for CASSLGSGGSYNEQFF.